This TCR beta chain was sequenced during a study of T cell responses to AZD1222 COVID-19 vaccine. Study conclusions and caveats: The span of vaccine-associated CD4 TCRs extended across spike, with dominance at 160-218 and 743-854.

Using immunoSEQ multiplex PCR, the repertoire was profiled, and TCRdb retains in-frame clones only, with some absent. The data show about 110,000 clones, about 89% seen once. As regards this clone: Its antigen is as yet unknown.

The CDR3 totals 15 residues. The V gene's germline CDR1 is SEHNR and CDR2 FQNEAQ (reference sequence). Trimming took 5 bases from V and 5 from J, leaving 16 bases between them. The sample in question was peripheral blood, obtained 28 days after the second AZD1222 dose. This sequence was found in an adult who received the AZD1222 COVID-19 vaccine. The chain joins TRBV7-9 to TRBJ2-1; D possibly matches TRBD1 or TRBD2 (5 bases each). This CDR3 is CASSPPGTLHNEQFF. The CDR3 DNA reads as TGTGCCAGCAGCCCCCCCGGGACCCTCCACAATGAGCAGTTCTTC.